This TCR beta chain was documented in a study of blood T cell repertoires in COVID-19. Clones were sequenced by immunoSEQ multiplex PCR, and TCRdb holds only the in-frame ones, with some missing. The table shows under 200,000 clones, with roughly 87% occurring only once. Trimming stripped 0 bases from V and 0 bases from J, with 11 bases between. Germline CDR1 and CDR2: GTSNPN and SVGIG (reference sequence). There are 15 residues in the CDR3. The chain is built from TRBV30 and TRBJ1-1; D ambiguous. This clonotype originated in a man aged 60 to 69 with active or convalescent COVID-19. The sequenced sample consisted of peripheral blood. The CDR3 DNA sequence: TGTGCCTGGAGTGTGAGGAGGCATATGAACACTGAAGCTTTCTTT. Translation: CAWSVRRHMNTEAFF.